The table lists the clone carrying this T cell receptor (beta chain) with many counts. This specimen belongs to a study of T cells in Graves' hyperthyroidism and ophthalmopathy. Germline lookup yields CDR1 SGHDT and CDR2 YYEEEE. V dropped 3 bases and J dropped 8; count of bases not matched to a gene: 8. The CDR3 runs to 14 residues. TCR beta CDR3 region amplification was performed from RNA transcripts. The HTBI primer set was used in a first-round RT-PCR of the TCR CDR3. From the multiplex PCR reads, TCRdb called clonotypes with MiXCR, one entry per CDR3 protein. The sample lists under 350,000 distinct CDR3 sequences, approximately 17% occurring once.

This clonotype originated in an older woman with Graves' ophthalmopathy. The V call is TRBV5-6, the J call TRBJ1-1, with 9 positions matching TRBD1. Sequenced material: blood. The CDR3 region has the DNA TGTGCCAGCAGCTGGGGAATGGACAGGGGAGAAGCTTTCTTT. Its translation: CASSWGMDRGEAFF.